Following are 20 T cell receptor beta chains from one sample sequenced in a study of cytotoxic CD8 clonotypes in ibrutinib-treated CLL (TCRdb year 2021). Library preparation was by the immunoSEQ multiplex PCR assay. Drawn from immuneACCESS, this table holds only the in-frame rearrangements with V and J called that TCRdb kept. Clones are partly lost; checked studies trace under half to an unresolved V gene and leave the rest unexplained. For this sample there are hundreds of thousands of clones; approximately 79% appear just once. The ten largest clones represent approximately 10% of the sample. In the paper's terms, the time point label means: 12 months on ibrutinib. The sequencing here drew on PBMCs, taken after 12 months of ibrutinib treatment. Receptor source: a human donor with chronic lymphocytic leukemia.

This CDR3 reads CASSLSLELLAFF. CDR3 DNA: TGTGCCAGCAGCTTATCCCTGGAGTTGTTAGCTTTCTTT. This chain links TRBV7-9 with TRBJ1-1; D ambiguous. Trimming cost V 2 bases and J 10 bases, with 14 bases left between them. From germline, CDR1 is SEHNR and CDR2 FQNEAQ (reference sequence). The CDR3 is made up of 13 amino acids.

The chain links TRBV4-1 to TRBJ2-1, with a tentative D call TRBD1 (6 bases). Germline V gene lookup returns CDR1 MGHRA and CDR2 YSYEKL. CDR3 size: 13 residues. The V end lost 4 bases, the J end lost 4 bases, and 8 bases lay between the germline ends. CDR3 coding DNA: TGCGCCAGCAGCCCCGGACAGTACAATGAGCAGTTCTTC. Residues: CASSPGQYNEQFF.

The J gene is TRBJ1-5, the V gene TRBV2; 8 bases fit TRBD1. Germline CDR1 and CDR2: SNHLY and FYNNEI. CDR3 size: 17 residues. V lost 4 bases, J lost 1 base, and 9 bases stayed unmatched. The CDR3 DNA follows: TGTGCCAGCAGTGTGTTTACAGGGGGGGCGAGCAATCAGCCCCAGCATTTT. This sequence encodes CASSVFTGGASNQPQHF.

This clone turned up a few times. The CDR3 here is CASSPPGDADAQYF. The CDR3 nucleotides read TGTGCCAGCAGCCCGCCAGGGGACGCGGATGCGCAGTATTTT. The chain joins TRBV4-2 to TRBJ2-3, with a weak D call TRBD1 (6 bases). From germline, CDR1 is LGHNA and CDR2 YNFKEQ. Trimming shortened V by 4 bases and J by 10 bases, and 18 bases separated the two germline ends. The length of the CDR3 is 14 residues.

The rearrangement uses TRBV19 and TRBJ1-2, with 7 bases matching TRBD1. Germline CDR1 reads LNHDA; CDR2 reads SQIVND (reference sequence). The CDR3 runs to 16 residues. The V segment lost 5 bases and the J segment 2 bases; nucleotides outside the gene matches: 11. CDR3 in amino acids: CASSASGTEKNYGYTF. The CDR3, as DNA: TGTGCCAGTAGTGCATCCGGGACAGAAAAAAACTATGGCTACACCTTC.

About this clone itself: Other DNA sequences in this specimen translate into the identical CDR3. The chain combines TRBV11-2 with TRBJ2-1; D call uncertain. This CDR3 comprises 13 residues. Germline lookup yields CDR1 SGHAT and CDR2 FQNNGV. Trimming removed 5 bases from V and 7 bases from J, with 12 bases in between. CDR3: CASSPGLGNEQFF. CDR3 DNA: TGTGCCAGCAGCCCGGGCCTCGGGAATGAGCAGTTCTTC.

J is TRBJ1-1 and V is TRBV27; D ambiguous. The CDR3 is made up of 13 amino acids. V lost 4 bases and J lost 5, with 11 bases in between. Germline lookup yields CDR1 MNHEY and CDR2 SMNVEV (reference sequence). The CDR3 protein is CASSWSQYTEAFF. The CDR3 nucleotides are TGTGCCAGCAGTTGGTCTCAGTATACTGAAGCTTTCTTT.

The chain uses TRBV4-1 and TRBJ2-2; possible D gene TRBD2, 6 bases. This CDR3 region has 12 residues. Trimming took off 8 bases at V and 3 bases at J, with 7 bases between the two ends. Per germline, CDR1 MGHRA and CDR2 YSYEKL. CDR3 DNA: TGCGCCAGCGGGGGGTACACCGGGGAGCTGTTTTTT. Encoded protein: CASGGYTGELFF.

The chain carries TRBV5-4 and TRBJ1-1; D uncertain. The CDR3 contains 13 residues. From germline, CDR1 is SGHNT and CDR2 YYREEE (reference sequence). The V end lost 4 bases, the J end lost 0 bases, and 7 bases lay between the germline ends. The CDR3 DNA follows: TGTGCCAGCAGCCCCGGGATGAACACTGAAGCTTTCTTT. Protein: CASSPGMNTEAFF. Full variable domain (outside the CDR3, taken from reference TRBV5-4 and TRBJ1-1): ETGVTQSPTHLIKTRGQQVTLRCSSQSGHNTVSWYQQALGQGPQFIFQYYREEENGRGNFPPRFSGLQFPNYSSELNVNALELDDSALYLCASSPGMNTEAFFGQGTRLTVV.

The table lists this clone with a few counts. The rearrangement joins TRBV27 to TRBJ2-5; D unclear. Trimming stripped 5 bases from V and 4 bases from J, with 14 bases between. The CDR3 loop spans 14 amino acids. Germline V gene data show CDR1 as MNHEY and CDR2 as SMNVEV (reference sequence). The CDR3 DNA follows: TGTGCCAGCAGTCGGGCCCTCCGGCCAGAGACCCAGTACTTC. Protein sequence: CASSRALRPETQYF.

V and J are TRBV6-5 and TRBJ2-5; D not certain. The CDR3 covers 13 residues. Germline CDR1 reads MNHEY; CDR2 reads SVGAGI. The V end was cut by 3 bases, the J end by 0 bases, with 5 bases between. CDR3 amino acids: CASSYIDQETQYF. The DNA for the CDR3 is TGTGCCAGCAGTTATATAGACCAAGAGACCCAGTACTTC.

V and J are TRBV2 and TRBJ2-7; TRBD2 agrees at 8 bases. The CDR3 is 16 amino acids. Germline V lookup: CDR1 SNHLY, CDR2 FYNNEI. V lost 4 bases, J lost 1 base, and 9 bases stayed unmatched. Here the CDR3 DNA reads TGTGCCAGCAGTGTAATGAGTAGCGGGACATCCTACGAGCAGTACTTC. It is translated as CASSVMSSGTSYEQYF.

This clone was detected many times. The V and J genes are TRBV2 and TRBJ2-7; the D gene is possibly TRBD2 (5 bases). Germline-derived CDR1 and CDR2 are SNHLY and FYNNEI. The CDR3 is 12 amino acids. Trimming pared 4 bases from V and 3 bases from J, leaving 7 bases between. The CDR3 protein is CASSVRGYEQYF. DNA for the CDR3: TGTGCCAGCAGTGTCCGGGGCTACGAGCAGTACTTC. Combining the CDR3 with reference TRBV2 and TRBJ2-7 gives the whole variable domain EPEVTQTPSHQVTQMGQEVILRCVPISNHLYFYWYRQILGQKVEFLVSFYNNEISEKSEIFDDQFSVERPDGSNFTLKIRSTKLEDSAMYFCASSVRGYEQYFGPGTRLTVT.

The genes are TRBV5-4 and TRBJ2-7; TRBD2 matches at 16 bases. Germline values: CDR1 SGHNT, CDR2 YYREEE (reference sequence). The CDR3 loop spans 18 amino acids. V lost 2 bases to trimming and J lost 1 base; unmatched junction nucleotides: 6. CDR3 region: CASSFSGLAGGLSYEQYF. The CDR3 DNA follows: TGTGCCAGCAGCTTCTCGGGACTAGCGGGAGGGTTATCCTACGAGCAGTACTTC.

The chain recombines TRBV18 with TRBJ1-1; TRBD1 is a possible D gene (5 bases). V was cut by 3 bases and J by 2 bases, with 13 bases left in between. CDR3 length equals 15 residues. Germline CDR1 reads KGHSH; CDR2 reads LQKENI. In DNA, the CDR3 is TGTGCCAGCTCACCTCTGAAAGGGGCCAACACTGAAGCTTTCTTT. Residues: CASSPLKGANTEAFF. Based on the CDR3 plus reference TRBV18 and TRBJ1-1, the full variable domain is NAGVMQNPRHLVRRRGQEARLRCSPMKGHSHVYWYRQLPEEGLKFMVYLQKENIIDESGMPKERFSAEFPKEGPSILRIQQVVRGDSAAYFCASSPLKGANTEAFFGQGTRLTVV.

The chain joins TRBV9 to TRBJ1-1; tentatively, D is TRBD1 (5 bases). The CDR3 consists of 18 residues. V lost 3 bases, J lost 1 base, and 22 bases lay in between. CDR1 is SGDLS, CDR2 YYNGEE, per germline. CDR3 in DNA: TGTGCCAGCAGCGGCCGGGACCGACGTTTCAGATCGAACACTGAAGCTTTCTTT. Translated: CASSGRDRRFRSNTEAFF.

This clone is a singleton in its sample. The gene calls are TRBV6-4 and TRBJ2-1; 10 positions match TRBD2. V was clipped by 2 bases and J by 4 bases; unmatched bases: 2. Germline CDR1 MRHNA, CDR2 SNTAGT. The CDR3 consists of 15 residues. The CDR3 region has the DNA TGTGCCAGCAGTGACCTAGCGGGAGCATACAATGAGCAGTTCTTC. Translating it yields CASSDLAGAYNEQFF.

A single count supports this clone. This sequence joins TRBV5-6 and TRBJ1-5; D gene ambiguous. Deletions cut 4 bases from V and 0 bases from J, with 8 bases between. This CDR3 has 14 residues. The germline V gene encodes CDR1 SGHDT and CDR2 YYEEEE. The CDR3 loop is CASSGENSNQPQHF. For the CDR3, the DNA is TGTGCCAGCAGCGGAGAGAATAGCAATCAGCCCCAGCATTTT.

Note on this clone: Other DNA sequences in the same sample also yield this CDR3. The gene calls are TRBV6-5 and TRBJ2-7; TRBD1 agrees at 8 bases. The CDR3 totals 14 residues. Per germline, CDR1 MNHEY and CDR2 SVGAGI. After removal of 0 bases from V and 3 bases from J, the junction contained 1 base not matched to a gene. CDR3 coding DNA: TGTGCCAGCAGTTACTCAGGGACAGGCTACGAGCAGTACTTC. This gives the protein CASSYSGTGYEQYF.

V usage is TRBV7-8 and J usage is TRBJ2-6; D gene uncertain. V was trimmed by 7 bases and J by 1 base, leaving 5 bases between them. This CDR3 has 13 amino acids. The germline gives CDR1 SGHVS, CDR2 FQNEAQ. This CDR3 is CASTPSGANVLTF. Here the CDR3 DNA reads TGTGCCAGCACTCCTTCTGGGGCCAACGTCCTGACTTTC.